The 20 T cell receptor beta chains below all came from one sample that was sequenced in a study of blood T cell repertoires in COVID-19. Sequencing used immunoSEQ multiplex PCR; TCRdb keeps in-frame clones, though not all of them. Among roughly 380,000 clones listed, less than 90% were seen once. Sequenced input: PBMCs or T cells enriched from blood (not recorded which). All receptors come from a woman younger than 45 who had recovered from COVID-19.

This clone was picked up a small number of times. The chain is built from TRBV19 and TRBJ1-1; 9 bases fit TRBD1. The CDR3 runs 15 residues. V gave up 5 bases and J gave up 4 bases; unmatched junction bases: 8. Per germline, CDR1 LNHDA and CDR2 SQIVND (reference sequence). This CDR3 reads CASSPPDRGSTEAFF. CDR3 in DNA: TGTGCCAGTAGTCCCCCGGACAGGGGATCCACTGAAGCTTTCTTT. The full variable domain, its missing parts supplied by reference TRBV19 and TRBJ1-1, is DGGITQSPKYLFRKEGQNVTLSCEQNLNHDAMYWYRQDPGQGLRLIYYSQIVNDFQKGDIAEGYSVSREKKESFPLTVTSAQKNPTAFYLCASSPPDRGSTEAFFGQGTRLTVV.

The chain combines TRBV6-1 with TRBJ2-2, with a weak D call TRBD1 (5 bases). Germline CDR1 is MNHNS and CDR2 is SASEGT. With 0 bases removed from V and 6 bases from J, the gap between germline ends came to 8 bases. This CDR3 is built from 14 residues. The CDR3 sequence is CASSEAGQAGELFF. The DNA of the CDR3 is TGTGCCAGCAGTGAAGCGGGGCAGGCCGGGGAGCTGTTTTTT.

This clone was observed once. The chain combines TRBV12-3 or TRBV12-4 with TRBJ2-7; D unclear. CDR3 length equals 12 residues. V was pared by 3 bases and J by 6 bases, with 9 bases between. DNA of the CDR3: TGTGCCAGCAGTTTCGTCACAGCCGAGCAGTACTTC. Translated: CASSFVTAEQYF.

The CDR3 protein is CASSSRDRDKEGDSPLHF. CDR3 nucleotides: TGTGCCAGCAGCTCCCGGGACAGGGATAAAGAAGGGGATTCACCCCTCCACTTT. The genes are TRBV5-7 and TRBJ1-6, with TRBD1 matching 9 bases. TRBV5-7 is assigned to the ORF class and has an uncertain function. The V and J ends lost 3 bases and 8 bases, in that order; junction bases with no gene match: 15. The CDR3 contains 18 residues.

The chain couples TRBV18 to TRBJ1-2; D is unclear. Germline V gene lookup returns CDR1 KGHSH and CDR2 LQKENI. The CDR3 sequence is 13 residues long. V was pared by 2 bases and J by 6 bases, with 10 bases between. The CDR3: CASSPDPGNGYTF. As DNA, the CDR3 is TGTGCCAGCTCACCAGACCCAGGCAATGGCTACACCTTC. The entire variable domain, with the rest obtained from reference TRBV18 and TRBJ1-2, is as follows: NAGVMQNPRHLVRRRGQEARLRCSPMKGHSHVYWYRQLPEEGLKFMVYLQKENIIDESGMPKERFSAEFPKEGPSILRIQQVVRGDSAAYFCASSPDPGNGYTFGSGTRLTVV.

This clone was found once. The chain employs TRBV6-5 and TRBJ1-1, with D hard to call. Trimming removed 2 bases at V and 0 bases at J, with 10 bases between. This CDR3 is built from 15 residues. CDR1 and CDR2 (germline): MNHEY, SVGAGI. CDR3 in amino acids: CASSYNFQVNTEAFF. CDR3 in DNA: TGTGCCAGCAGTTACAATTTCCAGGTGAACACTGAAGCTTTCTTT.

This clone turned up a few times. The chain employs TRBV6-4 and TRBJ1-1; TRBD1 might be the D (6 bases). The CDR3 loop spans 14 amino acids. CDR1 is MRHNA, CDR2 SNTAGT, per germline. V was pared by 6 bases and J by 3 bases, with 14 bases between. CDR3 protein: CASSLTGGDTEAFF. The DNA of the CDR3 is TGTGCCAGCAGCTTGACAGGTGGGGACACTGAAGCTTTCTTT.

This clone was seen just once. This sequence joins TRBV18 and TRBJ1-2, with 7 nucleotides matching TRBD1. The germline CDR1 and CDR2 sequences are KGHSH and LQKENI. The CDR3 length is 15 residues. J lost 0 bases, V lost 6 bases, and 7 bases had no gene match. The DNA for the CDR3 is TGTGCCAGCTCGAACCCGGGACAGACTAACTATGGCTACACCTTC. Protein: CASSNPGQTNYGYTF.

The chain has TRBV5-4 and TRBJ2-6; 8 bases line up with TRBD1. This CDR3 contains 16 residues. With 4 bases clipped from V and 0 bases from J, the junction kept 3 bases outside the gene matches. In germline, CDR1 is SGHNT, CDR2 YYREEE (reference sequence). For the CDR3, the DNA is TGTGCCAGCAGCAGACAGGGGAGCTCTGGGGCCAACGTCCTGACTTTC. Its protein is CASSRQGSSGANVLTF.

This chain connects TRBV7-9 to TRBJ2-7; TRBD1 might be the D (6 bases). The CDR3 totals 16 residues. Germline V gene lookup returns CDR1 SEHNR and CDR2 FQNEAQ (reference sequence). The V end was cut by 6 bases, the J end by 3 bases, with 21 bases between. In nucleotides, the CDR3 is TGTGCCAGCAGAGAAACTAATGTGACAGGAGACTACGAGCAGTACTTC. Amino acid sequence: CASRETNVTGDYEQYF.

CDR3 sequence reads: CASSSGTASSYEQYF. The CDR3 region has the DNA TGTGCCAGCTCCTCCGGGACAGCGTCCTCCTACGAGCAGTACTTC. The V call is TRBV18, the J call TRBJ2-7, with 7 bases identical to TRBD1. The J segment lost 0 bases and the V segment lost 6 bases, leaving 8 bases of the junction unmatched. The CDR3 totals 15 residues. Germline CDR1 is KGHSH and CDR2 is LQKENI. Drawing the rest from reference TRBV18 and TRBJ2-7, the complete variable domain is NAGVMQNPRHLVRRRGQEARLRCSPMKGHSHVYWYRQLPEEGLKFMVYLQKENIIDESGMPKERFSAEFPKEGPSILRIQQVVRGDSAAYFCASSSGTASSYEQYFGPGTRLTVT.

V gene TRBV10-3 combines with J gene TRBJ2-2; D might be TRBD1 (7 bases). V was pared by 3 bases and J by 6 bases, with 17 bases between. This CDR3 is built from 16 residues. Germline CDR1 reads ENHRY; CDR2 reads SYGVKD. CDR3 protein: CAISDPEGAGSGELFF. The CDR3 nucleotides read TGTGCCATCAGTGACCCGGAGGGGGCTGGTTCCGGGGAGCTGTTTTTT.

This clone was detected only a few times. The V call is TRBV27, the J call TRBJ1-1; tentative D call: TRBD1 (6 bases). V was clipped by 5 bases and J by 2 bases, with 15 bases between them. Looked up from germline, CDR1 is MNHEY and CDR2 is SMNVEV (reference sequence). This CDR3 region has 15 residues. CDR3 nucleotides: TGTGCCAGCAGTAGGGGGACACTAGTTAACACTGAAGCTTTCTTT. This codes for CASSRGTLVNTEAFF.

The rearrangement links TRBV18 to TRBJ1-1; D perhaps matches TRBD1 (5 bases). The germline V gene has CDR1 KGHSH and CDR2 LQKENI. The V end was cut by 3 bases, the J end by 1 base, with 12 bases between. The CDR3 totals 15 residues. The CDR3, as DNA: TGTGCCAGCTCACCCACCAGCGGGGGGAACACTGAAGCTTTCTTT. Translation: CASSPTSGGNTEAFF.

The chain employs TRBV18 and TRBJ2-6, with D possibly matching TRBD1 (6 bases). There are 16 residues in the CDR3. Trimming took off 3 bases at V and 0 bases at J, with 9 bases between the two ends. Germline lookup yields CDR1 KGHSH and CDR2 LQKENI. CDR3 in DNA: TGTGCCAGCTCACCCGGACAGTTCTCTGGGGCCAACGTCCTGACTTTC. Its protein product is CASSPGQFSGANVLTF.

This clone was seen once. The chain recombines TRBV4-1 with TRBJ1-3; D not certain. The V end was cut by 0 bases, the J end by 0 bases, with 15 bases between. This CDR3 is 18 amino acids long. The V gene's germline CDR1 is MGHRA and CDR2 YSYEKL. CDR3 region: CASSQDRSEASSGNTIYF. CDR3 sequence (DNA): TGCGCCAGCAGCCAAGATCGATCGGAGGCCTCCTCTGGAAACACCATATATTTT.

V is TRBV9 and J is TRBJ2-1; possibly TRBD2 for D (5 bases). The CDR3 covers 14 residues. Trimming shortened V by 3 bases and J by 7 bases, and 14 bases separated the two germline ends. CDR1 is SGDLS, CDR2 YYNGEE, per germline. CDR3: CASSARVSSNEQFF. The CDR3 coding sequence is TGTGCCAGCAGCGCGCGGGTGTCAAGTAATGAGCAGTTCTTC.

This chain joins TRBV29-1 and TRBJ2-1; D remains ambiguous. Germline CDR1 SQVTM, CDR2 ANQGSEA. This CDR3 has 12 residues. V lost 1 base and J 10 bases, leaving 11 bases between the germline ends. The CDR3 is CSVEGEVLEQFF. CDR3 in DNA: TGCAGCGTTGAAGGAGAGGTCCTAGAGCAGTTCTTC.

V gene TRBV19 combines with J gene TRBJ1-3; weak D call: TRBD1 (5 bases). With 8 bases removed from V and 4 bases from J, the gap between germline ends came to 12 bases. CDR3 length: 13 amino acids. Germline-derived CDR1 and CDR2 are LNHDA and SQIVND (reference sequence). The CDR3 loop reads CASSDTSGNTIYF. The CDR3 DNA is TGTGCCAGTTCGGACACGTCCGGAAACACCATATATTTT.

The V call is TRBV9, the J call TRBJ2-7, with a tentative D call TRBD1 (5 bases). CDR1 and CDR2 (germline): SGDLS, YYNGEE. The CDR3 loop spans 14 amino acids. V was trimmed by 2 bases and J by 2 bases, leaving 11 bases between them. CDR3 in DNA: TGTGCCAGCAGCGTGGGCAGGGCAACCTACGAGCAGTACTTC. Its translation: CASSVGRATYEQYF.